The entry that follows covers one T cell receptor beta chain sequence. Assay used: immunoSEQ multiplex PCR; TCRdb lists only in-frame clones, some missing. Of 90,000 to 120,000 clones in the sample, 75% to 90% were seen once. This record comes from a study of T cell responses to AZD1222 COVID-19 vaccine. With V trimmed by 1 base and J by 1 base, 3 bases remained unmatched. This CDR3 is built from 17 residues. Germline assignment: CDR1 LGHDT and CDR2 YNNKEL (reference sequence). The TCR sequence derives from an adult in good health. Sequencing used peripheral blood, obtained on day 0 of AZD1222 vaccination. The chain links TRBV3-1 (or the pseudogene TRBV3-2) to TRBJ2-2, with 10 bases identical to TRBD2. This CDR3 is CASSQVPSGRNTGELFF. The CDR3 DNA sequence: TGTGCCAGCAGCCAAGTACCTAGCGGGAGGAACACCGGGGAGCTGTTTTTT.